The clone carrying this TCR beta chain was observed at least ten times. As yet, its antigen is unknown. From RNA transcripts, TCR beta CDR3 regions were amplified. With the HTBI primer set, the TCR CDR3 went through a first round of RT-PCR. TCRdb reanalysed the multiplex PCR reads using MiXCR and keeps one entry per CDR3 protein. The repertoire consists of a few hundred thousand distinct CDR3 sequences, with approximately 14% occurring once and the leading ten covering less than 20%. This entry belongs to a study of T cells in Graves' hyperthyroidism and ophthalmopathy. The study's findings and limits: Among clonotypes expanded in thyroid above 0.001, most were also found in blood.

The CDR3 sequence is 15 residues long. Trimming took off 0 bases at V and 1 base at J, with 9 bases between the two ends. Reasons for excluding patients were uncontrolled infection, other autoimmune disease, pregnancy or lactation. V and J are TRBV12-3 or TRBV12-4 and TRBJ1-1; D possibly corresponds to TRBD1 (6 bases). The specimen sequenced was blood. This TCR was sampled from a woman between 18 and 29 years old with Graves' hyperthyroidism. The CDR3: CASSLADSTNTEAFF. In nucleotides, the CDR3 is TGTGCCAGCAGTTTAGCGGACAGCACGAACACTGAAGCTTTCTTT.